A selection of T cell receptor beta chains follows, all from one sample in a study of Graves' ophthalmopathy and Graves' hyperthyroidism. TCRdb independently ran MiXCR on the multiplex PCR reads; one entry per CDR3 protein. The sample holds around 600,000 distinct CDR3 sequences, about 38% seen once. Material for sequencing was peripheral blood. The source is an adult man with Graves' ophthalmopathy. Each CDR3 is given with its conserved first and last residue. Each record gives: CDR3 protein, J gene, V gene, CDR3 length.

cdr3_aa: CASSHREGYEQYF
j_call: TRBJ2-7
v_call: TRBV7-9
cdr3_length: 13

cdr3_aa: CASSLVWNSYEQYF
j_call: TRBJ2-7
v_call: TRBV7-2
cdr3_length: 14

cdr3_aa: CAWSHDAYTEAFF
j_call: TRBJ1-1
v_call: TRBV30
cdr3_length: 13

cdr3_aa: CATSRDHMWPNEQYF
j_call: TRBJ2-7
v_call: TRBV15
cdr3_length: 15

cdr3_aa: CASSAGGRSGYTF
j_call: TRBJ1-2
v_call: TRBV25-1
cdr3_length: 13

cdr3_aa: CASRQGQSETQYF
j_call: TRBJ2-5
v_call: TRBV12-3/TRBV12-4
cdr3_length: 13

cdr3_aa: CASSSGTSPDTQYF
j_call: TRBJ2-3
v_call: TRBV7-2
cdr3_length: 14

cdr3_aa: CAISESRQGNSPLHF
j_call: TRBJ1-6
v_call: TRBV10-3
cdr3_length: 15

cdr3_aa: CASSDSTGSPGNTIYF
j_call: TRBJ1-3
v_call: TRBV2
cdr3_length: 16

cdr3_aa: CASTPGSGPQHF
j_call: TRBJ1-5
v_call: TRBV19
cdr3_length: 12

cdr3_aa: CASSPMGGGTEQYF
j_call: TRBJ2-7
v_call: TRBV27
cdr3_length: 14

cdr3_aa: CASRRVVSGGETQYF
j_call: TRBJ2-5
v_call: TRBV6-1
cdr3_length: 15

cdr3_aa: CSVNSGPEQFF
j_call: .
v_call: TRBV29-1
cdr3_length: 11

cdr3_aa: CAISDSYWATSYEQYF
j_call: TRBJ2-7
v_call: TRBV10-3
cdr3_length: 16

cdr3_aa: CSVEEGNNEEQFF
j_call: .
v_call: TRBV29-1
cdr3_length: 13

cdr3_aa: CASSPGIYGYTF
j_call: TRBJ1-2
v_call: TRBV9
cdr3_length: 12

cdr3_aa: CACSPRGVQPQHF
j_call: TRBJ1-5
v_call: TRBV25-1
cdr3_length: 13

cdr3_aa: CAWSVTSSNQPQHF
j_call: TRBJ1-5
v_call: TRBV7-8
cdr3_length: 14

cdr3_aa: CASSRGQGFEKLFF
j_call: TRBJ1-4
v_call: TRBV4-2
cdr3_length: 14

cdr3_aa: CASSSTTGGSGNTIYF
j_call: TRBJ1-3
v_call: TRBV5-1
cdr3_length: 16

cdr3_aa: CASSLGGQGLHYTF
j_call: TRBJ1-2
v_call: TRBV7-9
cdr3_length: 14

cdr3_aa: CAIVGTGGYSNQPQHF
j_call: TRBJ1-5
v_call: TRBV7-9
cdr3_length: 16

cdr3_aa: CAITPSGASTEAFF
j_call: TRBJ1-1
v_call: TRBV10-3
cdr3_length: 14

cdr3_aa: CASGFSMGRGISSNQPQHF
j_call: TRBJ1-5
v_call: TRBV12-5
cdr3_length: 19

cdr3_aa: CAISDWASGAYEQYF
j_call: TRBJ2-7
v_call: TRBV10-3
cdr3_length: 15

cdr3_aa: CASSLYGYGYTF
j_call: TRBJ1-2
v_call: TRBV5-6
cdr3_length: 12

cdr3_aa: CASRRDGGGAGANVLTF
j_call: TRBJ2-6
v_call: TRBV2
cdr3_length: 17

cdr3_aa: CASSEMGAFF
j_call: TRBJ1-1
v_call: TRBV2
cdr3_length: 10

cdr3_aa: CASSSAGKSGYTF
j_call: TRBJ1-2
v_call: TRBV2
cdr3_length: 13

cdr3_aa: CASSLFGEKLFF
j_call: TRBJ1-4
v_call: TRBV12-3/TRBV12-4
cdr3_length: 12

cdr3_aa: CASSLGGTSGYTF
j_call: TRBJ1-2
v_call: TRBV7-9
cdr3_length: 13

cdr3_aa: CASTYLVPSGANVLTF
j_call: TRBJ2-6
v_call: TRBV11-2
cdr3_length: 16

cdr3_aa: CASSPSENSGNTIYF
j_call: TRBJ1-3
v_call: TRBV7-9
cdr3_length: 15

cdr3_aa: CSVVAGVYNEQFF
j_call: TRBJ2-1
v_call: TRBV29-1
cdr3_length: 13

cdr3_aa: CASSLGYATEAFF
j_call: TRBJ1-1
v_call: TRBV11-2
cdr3_length: 13

cdr3_aa: CASSTGFGNTIYF
j_call: TRBJ1-3
v_call: TRBV19
cdr3_length: 13

cdr3_aa: CSARDGTGIYGYTF
j_call: TRBJ1-2
v_call: TRBV20-1
cdr3_length: 14

cdr3_aa: CASSYSGQETIYF
j_call: TRBJ1-3
v_call: TRBV6-5
cdr3_length: 13

cdr3_aa: CSVGRGDEQFF
j_call: TRBJ2-1
v_call: TRBV29-1
cdr3_length: 11

cdr3_aa: CATSRDISRISSYEQYF
j_call: TRBJ2-7
v_call: TRBV15
cdr3_length: 17

cdr3_aa: CASSLGLIRNTIYF
j_call: TRBJ1-3
v_call: TRBV5-6
cdr3_length: 14

cdr3_aa: CASRSTDRGGNTIYF
j_call: TRBJ1-3
v_call: TRBV7-9
cdr3_length: 15

cdr3_aa: CASSLVGQGGELFF
j_call: TRBJ2-2
v_call: TRBV7-2
cdr3_length: 14

cdr3_aa: CASSQVLSKENTEAFF
j_call: TRBJ1-1
v_call: TRBV5-5
cdr3_length: 16

cdr3_aa: CASSMGQGAIYEQYF
j_call: TRBJ2-7
v_call: TRBV7-9
cdr3_length: 15

cdr3_aa: CASSERRGRNVLTF
j_call: TRBJ2-6
v_call: TRBV2
cdr3_length: 14

cdr3_aa: CASSYRSSRNIQYF
j_call: .
v_call: TRBV7-9
cdr3_length: 14

cdr3_aa: CASSLSRAAGGEQYF
j_call: TRBJ2-7
v_call: TRBV27
cdr3_length: 15

cdr3_aa: CASSIVATRSGANVLTF
j_call: TRBJ2-6
v_call: TRBV19
cdr3_length: 17

cdr3_aa: CSARDSETYNEQFF
j_call: TRBJ2-1
v_call: TRBV29-1
cdr3_length: 14

cdr3_aa: CASSLESTGELFF
j_call: TRBJ2-2
v_call: TRBV7-2
cdr3_length: 13

cdr3_aa: CSPIGGDQETQYF
j_call: TRBJ2-5
v_call: TRBV20-1
cdr3_length: 13